This TCR beta chain came from a study of CD8 T cells in Susac syndrome. About 0.5 to 1 ug RNA was reverse transcribed with random hexamers. With immunoSEQ multiplex PCR, TCR beta CDR3 was amplified across 54 Vbeta and 13 Jbeta. One entry per CDR3 protein, called by TCRdb with MiXCR from the immunoSEQ multiplex PCR reads. The top ten clones hold over 0.095% of a sample with about 140,000 distinct CDR3 sequences, approximately 95% of them seen once. The germline V and J ends were trimmed by 2 bases and 10 bases, with 11 bases remaining between them. This CDR3 spans 11 amino acids. Per germline, CDR1 DFQATT and CDR2 SNEGSKA (reference sequence). TCR beta from blood CD8+ and CD4+ T cells was sequenced. TEMRA cells were enriched by FACS, while CD8+ and CD4+ T cells were obtained through a negative isolation that was performed magnetically. Whole-study results and caveats: The study conceded that relatively few individuals underwent its TCR sequencing and HLA analysis.

About this clonotype: What it binds is not known.

The receptor's source is a human donor with multiple sclerosis. What was sequenced was CD4+ T cells from PBMCs. The chain is built from TRBV20-1 and TRBJ1-2; unclear D gene. The CDR3 region is CSARRAKTYTF. The CDR3 region has the DNA TGCAGTGCTAGACGAGCCAAAACCTACACCTTC.